The present entry profiles one TCR beta chain with its context. The sample is drawn from a study of CD8 T cells in Susac syndrome. Per germline, CDR1 SQVTM and CDR2 ANQGSEA. The ends were cut back, 7 bases at V and 5 bases at J, with 20 bases in the middle. The CDR3 is made up of 14 amino acids. Reverse transcription of roughly 0.5 to 1 ug RNA used random hexamers. The authors amplified TCR beta CDR3 across 54 Vbeta and 13 Jbeta using immunoSEQ multiplex PCR. Using its own MiXCR run on the immunoSEQ multiplex PCR reads, TCRdb lists one record per CDR3 protein. The table records 200,000 to 250,000 distinct CDR3 sequences, 93% of them present only once. CD8+ and CD4+ T cells taken from blood had their TCR beta sequenced. While CD8+ and CD4+ T cells were isolated negatively, TEMRA cells were enriched by FACS.

Sequencing was carried out using CD4+ T cells from PBMCs. This clonotype was obtained from a human donor with multiple sclerosis. The V and J genes are TRBV29-1 and TRBJ1-1; maybe TRBD1 (6 bases). DNA for the CDR3: TGCAGCGCAGCCCAACAGGGAGGACGGACTGAAGCTTTCTTT. It encodes CSAAQQGGRTEAFF.